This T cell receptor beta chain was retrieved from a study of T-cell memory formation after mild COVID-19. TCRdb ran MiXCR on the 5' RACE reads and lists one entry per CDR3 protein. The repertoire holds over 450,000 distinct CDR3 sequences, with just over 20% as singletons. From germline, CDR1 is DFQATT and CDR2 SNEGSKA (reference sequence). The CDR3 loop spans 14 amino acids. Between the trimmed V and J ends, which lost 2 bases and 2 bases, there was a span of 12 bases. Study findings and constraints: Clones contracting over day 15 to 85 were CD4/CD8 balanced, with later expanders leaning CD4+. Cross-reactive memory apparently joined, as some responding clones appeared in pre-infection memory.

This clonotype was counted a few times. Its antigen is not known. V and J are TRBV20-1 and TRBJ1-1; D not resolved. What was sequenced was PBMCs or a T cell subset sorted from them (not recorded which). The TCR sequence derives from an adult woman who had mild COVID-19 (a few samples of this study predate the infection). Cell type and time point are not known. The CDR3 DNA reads TGCAGTGCTAGAACGGTAACCTACAACACTGAAGCTTTCTTT. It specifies CSARTVTYNTEAFF.